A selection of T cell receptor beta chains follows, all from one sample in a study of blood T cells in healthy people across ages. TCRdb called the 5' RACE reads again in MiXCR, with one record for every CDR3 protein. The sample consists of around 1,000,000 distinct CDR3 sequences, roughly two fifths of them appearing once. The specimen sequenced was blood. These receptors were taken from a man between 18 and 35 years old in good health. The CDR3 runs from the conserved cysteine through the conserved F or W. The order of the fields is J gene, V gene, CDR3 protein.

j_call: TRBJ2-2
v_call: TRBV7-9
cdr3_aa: CASSSSPWTGPKNTGELFF

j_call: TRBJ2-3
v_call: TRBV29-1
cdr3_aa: CSVEADGTPDTQYF

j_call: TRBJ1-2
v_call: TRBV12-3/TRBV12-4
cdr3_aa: CASSLEGAGLVAYGYTF

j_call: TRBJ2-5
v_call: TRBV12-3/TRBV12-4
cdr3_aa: CASLRTPQETQYF

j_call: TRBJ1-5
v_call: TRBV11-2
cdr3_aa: CASSPERGQPQHF

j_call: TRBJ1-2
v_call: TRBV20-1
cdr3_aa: CSARLSREKFNYGYTF

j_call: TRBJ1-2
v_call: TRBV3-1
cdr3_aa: CASSQTRDASFLSDYTF

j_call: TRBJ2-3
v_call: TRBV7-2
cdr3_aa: CASSLMGLAGGADTQYF

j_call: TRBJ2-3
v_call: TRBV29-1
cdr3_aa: CSVAGGRATDTQYF

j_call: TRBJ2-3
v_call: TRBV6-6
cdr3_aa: CASRLPGAGGSTDTQYF

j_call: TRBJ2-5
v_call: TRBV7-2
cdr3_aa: CASSLGRDQEETQYF

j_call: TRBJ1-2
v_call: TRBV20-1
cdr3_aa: CSAQDRINYGYTF

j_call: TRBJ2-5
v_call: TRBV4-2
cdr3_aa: CASSQDYGGEVGEQYF

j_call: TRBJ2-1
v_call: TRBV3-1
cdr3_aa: CASSPPTSVGEQFF

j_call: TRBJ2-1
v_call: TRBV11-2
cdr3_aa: CASQGLGEQFF

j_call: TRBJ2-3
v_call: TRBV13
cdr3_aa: CASSRPPRPDTQYF

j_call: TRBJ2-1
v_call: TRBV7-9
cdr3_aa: CASSLVGQSDNEQFF

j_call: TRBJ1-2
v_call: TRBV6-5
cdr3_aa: CASSGGGSYGYTF

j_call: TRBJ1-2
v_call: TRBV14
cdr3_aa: CASSQDAYSGYTF

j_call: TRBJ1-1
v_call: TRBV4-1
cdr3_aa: CASSQDLKARTEAFF

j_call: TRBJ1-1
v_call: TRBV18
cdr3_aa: CASSLQEKNTEAFF

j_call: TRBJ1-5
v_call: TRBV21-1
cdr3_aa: CASSTRETNQPQHF

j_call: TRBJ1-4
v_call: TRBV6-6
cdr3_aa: CASSYQGTDEKLFF

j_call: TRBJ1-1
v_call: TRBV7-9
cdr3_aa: CASSSGVGKNTEAFF

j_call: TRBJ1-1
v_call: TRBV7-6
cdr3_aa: CASSLIPDREGAFF

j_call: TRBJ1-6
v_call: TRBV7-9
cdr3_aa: CASSSDRSSYNSPLHF

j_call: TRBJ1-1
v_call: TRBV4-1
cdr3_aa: CASSHHGFGVSTEAFF

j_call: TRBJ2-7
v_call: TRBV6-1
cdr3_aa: CASSGWGGEQYF

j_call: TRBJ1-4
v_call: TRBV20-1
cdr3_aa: CSASDTDGPTNEKLFF

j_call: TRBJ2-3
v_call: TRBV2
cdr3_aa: CASRTGTGSPDTQYF

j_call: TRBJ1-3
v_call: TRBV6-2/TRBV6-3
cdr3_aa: CASSYSGRSLGNTIYF

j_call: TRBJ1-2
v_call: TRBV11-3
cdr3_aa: CASSLDPSYRPYYGYTF

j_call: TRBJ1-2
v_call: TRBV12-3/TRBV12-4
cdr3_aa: CASTLQGNYGYTF

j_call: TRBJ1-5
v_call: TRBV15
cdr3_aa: CATSAFVDSNQPQHF

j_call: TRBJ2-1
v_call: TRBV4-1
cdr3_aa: CASSQSPGGPVRNEQFF

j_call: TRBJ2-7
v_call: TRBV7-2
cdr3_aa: CASSLVPITSGAEQYF

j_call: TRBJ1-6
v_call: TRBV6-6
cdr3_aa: CASNSLNSPLHF

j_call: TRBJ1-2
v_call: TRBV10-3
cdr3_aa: CAISDGEETLDYGYTF

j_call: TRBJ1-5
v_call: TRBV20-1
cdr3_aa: CSARRRVARGNQPQHF

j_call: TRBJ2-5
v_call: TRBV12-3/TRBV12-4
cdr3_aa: CASSLGTGLNNEQYF

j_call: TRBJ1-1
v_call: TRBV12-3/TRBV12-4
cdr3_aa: CASSLGVDPGNTEAFF

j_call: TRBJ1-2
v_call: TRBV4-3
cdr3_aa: CASSQTGFMVGYTF

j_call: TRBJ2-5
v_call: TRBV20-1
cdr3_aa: CSARDDGLAVDQETQYF

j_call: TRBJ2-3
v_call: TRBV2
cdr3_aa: CASLTGPDTDTQYF

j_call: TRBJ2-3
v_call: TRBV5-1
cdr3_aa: CASSQRHIPKGDTQYF

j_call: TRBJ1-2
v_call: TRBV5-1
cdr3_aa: CASSVNAETGLDYGYTF

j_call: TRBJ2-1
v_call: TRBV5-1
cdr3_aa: CASSGSSVYNEQFF

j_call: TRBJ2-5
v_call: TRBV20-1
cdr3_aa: CSASGKYQETQYF

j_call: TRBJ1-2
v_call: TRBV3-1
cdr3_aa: CASTPGWGYGYTF

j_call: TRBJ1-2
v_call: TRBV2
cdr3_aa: CASSLRTAQEYGYTF

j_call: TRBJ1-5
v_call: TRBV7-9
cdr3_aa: CASSPPGTDRNQPQHF

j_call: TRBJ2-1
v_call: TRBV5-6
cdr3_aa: CASSLVDVPYNEQFF

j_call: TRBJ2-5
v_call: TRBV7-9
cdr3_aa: CASSFGASSPYQETQYF

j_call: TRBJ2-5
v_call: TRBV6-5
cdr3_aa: CASSYSIGHRGETQYF

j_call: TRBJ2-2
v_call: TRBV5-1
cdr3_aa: CASSPGQTVNTGELFF

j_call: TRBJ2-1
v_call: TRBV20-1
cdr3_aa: CSVRRLAGVYNEQFF